These 32 T cell receptor beta chains were sequenced from one sample in a study of cytomegalovirus exposure and HLA in healthy donors. 13 Jbeta primers and 60 Vbeta primers were used for the PCR. Generated by immunoSEQ multiplex PCR, the TCRdb table keeps only in-frame clones and is missing some. The sample shows about 90,000 clones, about three quarters of them seen only once. Sequenced material: PBMCs. The receptors were gathered from a woman aged 40 to 50 in good health and CMV-seropositive.

This clone was detected a few times. The rearrangement links TRBV5-1 to TRBJ1-1; unclear D gene. From germline, CDR1 is SGHRS and CDR2 YFSETQ. The V gene lost 5 bases and the J gene lost 1 base, with 6 bases spanning the gap. The length of the CDR3 is 12 residues. Written as DNA, the CDR3 is TGCGCCAGCAGAGAGCAGAACACTGAAGCTTTCTTT. It is translated as CASREQNTEAFF. The full variable domain, completed using reference TRBV5-1 and TRBJ1-1, is KAGVTQTPRYLIKTRGQQVTLSCSPISGHRSVSWYQQTPGQGLQFLFEYFSETQRNKGNFPGRFSGRQFSNSRSEMNVSTLELGDSALYLCASREQNTEAFFGQGTRLTVV.

The rearrangement links TRBV19 to TRBJ1-2; D is possibly TRBD1 (5 bases). The germline V and J ends were trimmed by 4 bases and 6 bases, with 12 bases remaining between them. The CDR3 has 13 residues. Per the germline V gene, CDR1 is LNHDA and CDR2 is SQIVND (reference sequence). DNA for the CDR3: TGTGCCAGTAGTACCCCGGGGGGGGATGGCTACACCTTC. Its protein product is CASSTPGGDGYTF.

The chain carries TRBV7-3 and TRBJ1-5, with D perhaps matching TRBD1 (5 bases). Trimming shortened V by 5 bases and J by 3 bases, and 20 bases separated the two germline ends. The CDR3 contains 17 residues. CDR1 is SGHTA, CDR2 FQGTGA, per germline. CDR3 in amino acids: CASSAQTGGLYNQPQHF. CDR3 bases: TGTGCCAGCAGCGCCCAGACGGGGGGATTATACAATCAGCCCCAGCATTTT.

The genes are TRBV28 and TRBJ2-5, with 9 bases identical to TRBD2. The CDR3 loop spans 15 amino acids. Germline V gene sequence: CDR1 MDHEN, CDR2 SYDVKM. V dropped 3 bases and J dropped 2; count of bases not matched to a gene: 4. The CDR3 here is CASSLGREGQETQYF. DNA for the CDR3: TGTGCCAGCAGTTTGGGGCGGGAGGGGCAAGAGACCCAGTACTTC.

The V call is TRBV21-1, the J call TRBJ2-7; the table's D call, TRBD1, was not checked against the DNA. TRBV21-1 is given as a pseudogene. The length of the CDR3 is 15 residues. Here the CDR3 reads CASSLMGQGAYEQYF. CDR3 sequence (DNA): TGTGCCAGCAGCCTAATGGGACAGGGGGCCTACGAGCAGTACTTC.

This clone was counted only a few times. The chain recombines TRBV27 with TRBJ2-3, with 9 bases aligning to TRBD2. CDR1 and CDR2 from the germline V gene are MNHEY and SMNVEV (reference sequence). This CDR3 is built from 15 residues. Trimming cost V 3 bases and J 3 bases; bases outside gene matches: 4. CDR3 DNA: TGTGCCAGCAGTTTCGGTAGCGGGAGAACAGATACGCAGTATTTT. Amino acids: CASSFGSGRTDTQYF.

V is TRBV5-6 and J is TRBJ2-7, with no clear D. Germline V gene data show CDR1 as SGHDT and CDR2 as YYEEEE. Trimming cost V 4 bases and J 2 bases, with 13 bases left between them. The CDR3 has 14 residues. The CDR3 loop reads CASSPNSRPYEQYF. The CDR3 DNA reads as TGTGCCAGCAGCCCTAATAGCCGCCCCTACGAGCAGTACTTC.

This clone has only a few counts. The chain combines TRBV28 with TRBJ2-4; the match to TRBD1 covers 7 bases. Trimming cost V 5 bases and J 2 bases; bases outside gene matches: 9. CDR3 size: 16 residues. Germline CDR1 is MDHEN and CDR2 is SYDVKM. CDR3 protein: CASSQEGALTKNIQYF. Written as DNA, the CDR3 is TGTGCCAGCAGTCAAGAGGGGGCTCTAACCAAAAACATTCAGTACTTC.

This chain links TRBV7-2 with TRBJ2-1; 10 bases align to TRBD2. The germline V gene has CDR1 SGHTA and CDR2 FQGNSA. The length of the CDR3 is 17 residues. V shed 5 bases, J shed 4 bases, and the junction held 11 bases outside the gene matches. CDR3 bases: TGTGCCAGCAGCCCCGGGCGGACTAGCGGACTGTACAATGAGCAGTTCTTC. It codes for CASSPGRTSGLYNEQFF.

CDR3 DNA sequence: TGCGCCAGCAGCTCCACCAACAATAGACAGTCCCCCCTCCACTTT. This encodes CASSSTNNRQSPLHF. The chain is built from TRBV5-1 and TRBJ1-6; D might be TRBD1 (5 bases). The germline V gene encodes CDR1 SGHRS and CDR2 YFSETQ. V shed 3 bases and J shed 13 bases, with 20 bases lying between them. The CDR3 totals 15 residues.

CDR3 nucleotides: TGTGCCAGCAGCTTAAGCGATGGGGGGGACCTGTACGAGCAGTACTTC. It is translated as CASSLSDGGDLYEQYF. The V and J genes are TRBV7-8 and TRBJ2-5, with TRBD2 identical over 7 bases. The tail of the sequence fits TRBJ2-7 better, so the J call may be wrong. Germline V gene data show CDR1 as SGHVS and CDR2 as FQNEAQ. The CDR3 is made up of 16 amino acids.

The CDR3 coding sequence is TGTGCCAGTAGTGCCTCCCAGGGGTTTACGGACACCATATATTTT. Its translation is CASSASQGFTDTIYF. The chain links TRBV19 to TRBJ1-3; possibly TRBD1 for D (6 bases). V was trimmed by 5 bases and J by 8 bases, leaving 19 bases between them. Looked up from germline, CDR1 is LNHDA and CDR2 is SQIVND (reference sequence). CDR3 size: 15 residues.

The chain combines TRBV29-1 with TRBJ2-1, with 9 bases lining up with TRBD2. Unmatched junction bases numbered 12, after V lost 2 bases and J lost 10 bases. This CDR3 comprises 15 residues. The V gene's germline CDR1 is SQVTM and CDR2 ANQGSEA. CDR3 residues: CSVESTAGGPEEQFF. CDR3 in DNA: TGCAGCGTTGAATCTACGGCGGGAGGGCCAGAAGAGCAGTTCTTC.

The chain carries TRBV23-1 and TRBJ2-1; D may be TRBD2 (6 bases). TRBV23-1 is assigned to the ORF class and has an uncertain function. CDR3 length: 17 residues. V was pared by 6 bases and J by 0 bases, with 18 bases between. The CDR3 DNA is TGCGCCAGCAGCGTCGAGGGACTCCCGAGCTCCTACAATGAGCAGTTCTTC. This codes for CASSVEGLPSSYNEQFF.

V is TRBV7-3 and J is TRBJ1-2; possible D gene TRBD1, 5 bases. V lost 5 bases and J 0 bases, leaving 13 bases between the germline ends. The CDR3 has 15 residues. Germline CDR1 SGHTA, CDR2 FQGTGA. The CDR3 loop reads CASSRDSAANYGYTF. The CDR3 nucleotides are TGTGCCAGCAGCCGTGACAGCGCAGCTAACTATGGCTACACCTTC.

The chain carries TRBV5-8 and TRBJ2-7; no reliable D call. V lost 0 bases and J 2 bases, leaving 12 bases between the germline ends. Per the germline V gene, CDR1 is SGHTS and CDR2 is YDEGEE. CDR3 length equals 15 residues. The CDR3 DNA sequence: TGTGCCAGCAGCTTGGCGCTGGGCCTTACCTACGAGCAGTACTTC. Residues: CASSLALGLTYEQYF.

The chain links TRBV30 to TRBJ1-3; possibly TRBD1 for D (6 bases). In germline, CDR1 is GTSNPN, CDR2 SVGIG (reference sequence). Deletions cut 3 bases from V and 2 bases from J, with 8 bases between. There are 13 residues in the CDR3. CDR3 region: CAWSRGPGNTIYF. The CDR3 DNA follows: TGTGCCTGGAGCAGGGGTCCTGGAAACACCATATATTTT.

The V and J genes are TRBV27 and TRBJ2-5; 9 positions match TRBD2. The germline V gene encodes CDR1 MNHEY and CDR2 SMNVEV (reference sequence). This CDR3 is built from 15 residues. V gave up 3 bases and J gave up 2 bases; unmatched junction bases: 4. CDR3 bases: TGTGCCAGCAGTTTCGGAGCGGGAGGACAAGAGACCCAGTACTTC. It is translated as CASSFGAGGQETQYF.

The genes are TRBV11-3 and TRBJ1-3; TRBD1 might be the D (5 bases). CDR3 length: 14 amino acids. Germline V gene lookup returns CDR1 SGHNT and CDR2 YENEEA. V dropped 5 bases and J dropped 4 bases, with 12 bases sitting between them. The CDR3 sequence: CASSPAGSGNTIYF. The CDR3 DNA follows: TGTGCCAGCAGCCCTGCAGGGTCCGGAAACACCATATATTTT.

CDR3 DNA: TGTGCCAGCACCCCGACTAGCTCCTACGAGCAGTACTTC. This translates into CASTPTSSYEQYF. The V and J genes are TRBV7-2 and TRBJ2-7; D might be TRBD2 (6 bases). CDR3 length: 13 residues. V lost 7 bases, J lost 0 bases, and 10 bases lay in between. Germline CDR1 SGHTA, CDR2 FQGNSA. The whole variable domain, filled in from reference TRBV7-2 and TRBJ2-7, reads GAGVSQSPSNKVTEKGKDVELRCDPISGHTALYWYRQSLGQGLEFLIYFQGNSAPDKSGLPSDRFSAERTGGSVSTLTIQRTQQEDSAVYLCASTPTSSYEQYFGPGTRLTVT.

The V call is TRBV5-1, the J call TRBJ2-5, with D possibly being TRBD1 (7 bases). V was trimmed by 4 bases and J by 3 bases, leaving 10 bases between them. The CDR3 runs 13 residues. Germline CDR1 and CDR2: SGHRS and YFSETQ. The chain's CDR3 is CASSAGQKETQYF. The CDR3 DNA reads as TGCGCCAGCAGCGCGGGACAGAAAGAGACCCAGTACTTC.

Note on this clone: A read error may produce the germline difference seen at one junction end. The chain combines TRBV5-4 with TRBJ2-1; TRBD1 might be the D (5 bases). The CDR3 is made up of 13 amino acids. Per the germline V gene, CDR1 is SGHNT and CDR2 is YYREEE (reference sequence). CDR3 nucleotide sequence: TGCGCCAGCAGCCAGATAGGGGCTGATGAGCAGTTCTTC. It translates to CASSQIGADEQFF.

This chain links TRBV4-2 with TRBJ2-7, with 9 bases aligning to TRBD1. This CDR3 is 16 amino acids long. CDR1 and CDR2 from the germline V gene are LGHNA and YNFKEQ. The junction had 6 bases not matched to a gene; V was cut back by 0 bases and J by 3 bases. CDR3 protein: CASSQDEGTGFYEQYF. As DNA, the CDR3 is TGTGCCAGCAGCCAAGATGAAGGGACAGGGTTCTACGAGCAGTACTTC.

In this sample, this clone turned up a few times. This rearrangement joins TRBV7-9 to TRBJ2-3, with D possibly TRBD1 on 7 matching bases. V gave up 2 bases and J gave up 6 bases, with 15 bases separating them. This CDR3 has 15 amino acids. The germline V gene encodes CDR1 SEHNR and CDR2 FQNEAQ (reference sequence). CDR3 region: CASSLRGQGEDTQYF. As DNA, the CDR3 is TGTGCCAGCAGCTTACGGGGGCAGGGGGAGGATACGCAGTATTTT.

This clone was observed once. CDR3 residues: CASSLGLFSNQPQHF. As DNA, the CDR3 is TGTGCCAGCAGCTTAGGACTGTTCAGCAATCAGCCCCAGCATTTT. This sequence joins TRBV7-2 and TRBJ1-5, with unresolved D. V lost 1 base and J lost 1, with 8 bases in between. Germline V gives CDR1 SGHTA, CDR2 FQGNSA. CDR3 length: 15 amino acids. The variable domain in full, with the rest retrieved from reference TRBV7-2 and TRBJ1-5, is GAGVSQSPSNKVTEKGKDVELRCDPISGHTALYWYRQSLGQGLEFLIYFQGNSAPDKSGLPSDRFSAERTGGSVSTLTIQRTQQEDSAVYLCASSLGLFSNQPQHFGDGTRLSIL.

V and J are TRBV4-1 and TRBJ2-7; D unclear. This CDR3 has 14 residues. CDR1 and CDR2 (germline): MGHRA, YSYEKL. Trimming took off 0 bases at V and 3 bases at J, with 9 bases between the two ends. CDR3 sequence reads: CASSQDLQSYEQYF. In nucleotides, the CDR3 is TGCGCCAGCAGCCAAGATCTACAGAGCTACGAGCAGTACTTC.

V gene TRBV2 combines with J gene TRBJ1-2; D may be TRBD1 (6 bases). The CDR3 runs 15 residues. V dropped 1 base and J dropped 5 bases, with 14 bases sitting between them. Germline V CDR1 and CDR2: SNHLY, FYNNEI. In DNA form, the CDR3 reads TGTGCCAGCAGTGAAGGCAGGGGAATGGGGTATGGCTACACCTTC. Translated, it gives CASSEGRGMGYGYTF.

The CDR3 DNA follows: TGTGCCAGCAAAATAGACAGGCGCGAAGCTTTCTTT. Amino acids: CASKIDRREAFF. V usage is TRBV28 and J usage is TRBJ1-1; the D gene is possibly TRBD1 (6 bases). Per germline, CDR1 MDHEN and CDR2 SYDVKM. CDR3 length equals 12 residues. Trimming stripped 7 bases from V and 8 bases from J, with 14 bases between.

A remark on this clone: This specimen includes other DNA sequences encoding the same CDR3. This sequence joins TRBV10-3 and TRBJ2-1; TRBD1 is a possible D gene (5 bases). The ends were cut back, 3 bases at V and 0 bases at J, with 12 bases in the middle. The germline CDR1 and CDR2 sequences are ENHRY and SYGVKD. This CDR3 region has 16 residues. The CDR3 protein is CAISESTASSYNEQFF. DNA of the CDR3: TGTGCCATCAGTGAATCGACAGCTAGCTCCTACAATGAGCAGTTCTTC.

The chain joins TRBV29-1 to TRBJ1-1, with 11 bases matching TRBD1. This CDR3 contains 14 residues. Trimming removed 4 bases from V and 5 bases from J; junction bases left unmatched: 6. From germline, CDR1 is SQVTM and CDR2 ANQGSEA. The DNA of the CDR3 is TGCAGCGTTGCTTTTGGGACAGGGGGGACTGAAGCTTTCTTT. It codes for CSVAFGTGGTEAFF. The complete variable domain, with remaining parts taken from reference TRBV29-1 and TRBJ1-1, reads SAVISQKPSRDICQRGTSLTIQCQVDSQVTMMFWYRQQPGQSLTLIATANQGSEATYESGFVIDKFPISRPNLTFSTLTVSNMSPEDSSIYLCSVAFGTGGTEAFFGQGTRLTVV.

The CDR3 is CASSVAGGTSGNTIYF. DNA for the CDR3: TGTGCCAGCAGCGTAGCAGGGGGCACTTCTGGAAACACCATATATTTT. The chain joins TRBV9 to TRBJ1-3; TRBD1 agrees at 8 bases. The CDR3 covers 16 residues. Trimming took 0 bases from V and 1 from J; bases not matched to a gene: 3. The germline CDR1 and CDR2 sequences are SGDLS and YYNGEE.

For this clone: The germline gene is not matched at one end of the junction; a read error may be the cause. J is TRBJ1-2 and V is TRBV9; D is unclear. CDR3 length: 12 residues. In germline, CDR1 is SGDLS, CDR2 YYNGEE. As DNA, the CDR3 is TGTGCCCGCAGCGTACGGGGTAGCGGCTACACCTTC. Amino acids: CARSVRGSGYTF. The full variable domain, its missing parts supplied by reference TRBV9 and TRBJ1-2, is DSGVTQTPKHLITATGQRVTLRCSPRSGDLSVYWYQQSLDQGLQFLIQYYNGEERAKGNILERFSAQQFPDLHSELNLSSLELGDSALYFCARSVRGSGYTFGSGTRLTVV.